Below are 24 T cell receptor beta chains sequenced from a single sample in a study of T cell responses to AZD1222 COVID-19 vaccine. Sequencing was performed with immunoSEQ multiplex PCR; in TCRdb, only in-frame clones are kept and a portion is missing. The sample lists around 80,000 clones; less than 95% were seen once. The source was peripheral blood, collected 28 days after the second AZD1222 dose. These receptors were taken from an adult who received the AZD1222 COVID-19 vaccine.

V and J are TRBV10-2 and TRBJ2-5; D is uncertain. Germline CDR1 WSHSY, CDR2 SAAADI. With 4 bases removed from V and 5 bases from J, the gap between germline ends came to 14 bases. The CDR3 runs 14 residues. The CDR3 reads CASSVGVPLETQYF. Written as DNA, the CDR3 is TGCGCCAGCAGTGTTGGGGTGCCGTTGGAGACCCAGTACTTC.

The chain has TRBV5-4 and TRBJ1-5, with no clear D. Trimming removed 4 bases at V and 2 bases at J, with 10 bases between. The CDR3 is 14 amino acids. Germline V gene data show CDR1 as SGHNT and CDR2 as YYREEE (reference sequence). CDR3 nucleotides: TGTGCCAGCAGCACTGACGGACGCAATCAGCCCCAGCATTTT. This gives the protein CASSTDGRNQPQHF. Full variable domain (outside the CDR3, taken from reference TRBV5-4 and TRBJ1-5): ETGVTQSPTHLIKTRGQQVTLRCSSQSGHNTVSWYQQALGQGPQFIFQYYREEENGRGNFPPRFSGLQFPNYSSELNVNALELDDSALYLCASSTDGRNQPQHFGDGTRLSIL.

The V and J genes are TRBV21-1 and TRBJ2-5. TRBV21-1 has pseudogene status. This CDR3 is 18 amino acids long. CDR3 region: CASSQGEGSGLEGETQYF. The CDR3 bases are TGTGCCAGCAGCCAGGGGGAGGGTAGCGGGTTGGAAGGGGAGACCCAGTACTTC.

The chain recombines TRBV20-1 with TRBJ2-3; D possibly corresponds to TRBD1 (6 bases). Trimming shortened V by 8 bases and J by 3 bases, and 9 bases separated the two germline ends. The germline V gene encodes CDR1 DFQATT and CDR2 SNEGSKA (reference sequence). The CDR3 runs to 11 residues. The CDR3 region is CSNRATDTQYF. CDR3 nucleotides: TGCAGTAACAGGGCTACAGATACGCAGTATTTT.

This clone was seen just once. The CDR3 nucleotides read TGTGCCAGCATCAGGGCCTCCTTGTGGGATGAGCAGTTCTTC. It yields the protein CASIRASLWDEQFF. The chain is built from TRBV2 and TRBJ2-1; tentative D call: TRBD1 (5 bases). Trimming cost V 7 bases and J 8 bases, with 18 bases left between them. The germline gives CDR1 SNHLY, CDR2 FYNNEI. The CDR3 has 14 amino acids.

There are a few counts of this clone. The J gene is TRBJ1-1, the V gene TRBV19; D unresolved. Trimming left V 3 bases short and J 7 bases short, with 6 bases between. Germline V gene data show CDR1 as LNHDA and CDR2 as SQIVND (reference sequence). This CDR3 region has 11 residues. CDR3 in DNA: TGTGCCAGTAGTATTTTCAGTGAAGCTTTCTTT. It translates to CASSIFSEAFF.

The chain recombines TRBV5-1 with TRBJ2-3; 8 positions agree with TRBD2. Unmatched junction bases numbered 8, after V lost 4 bases and J lost 4 bases. This CDR3 has 15 amino acids. Germline V lookup: CDR1 SGHRS, CDR2 YFSETQ. CDR3 nucleotide sequence: TGCGCCAGCAGCAATGGGACTAGGTCGGCAGATACGCAGTATTTT. Its protein product is CASSNGTRSADTQYF.

The J gene is TRBJ2-2, the V gene TRBV7-3, with a possible D match to TRBD2 (6 bases). The CDR3 runs to 14 residues. Trimming left V 7 bases short and J 2 bases short, with 11 bases between. The germline V gene encodes CDR1 SGHTA and CDR2 FQGTGA. The CDR3 reads CASTSDYNTGELFF. The CDR3, as DNA: TGTGCCAGCACCTCGGACTATAACACCGGGGAGCTGTTTTTT.

V usage is TRBV11-2 and J usage is TRBJ1-1; D gene ambiguous. The CDR3 is made up of 13 amino acids. Germline values: CDR1 SGHAT, CDR2 FQNNGV. V lost 5 bases and J 11 bases, leaving 18 bases between the germline ends. CDR3 in amino acids: CASSPRLVHLAFF. DNA of the CDR3: TGTGCCAGCAGCCCAAGACTCGTTCATTTGGCTTTCTTT.

The chain couples TRBV27 to TRBJ1-1; D remains ambiguous. The germline CDR1 and CDR2 sequences are MNHEY and SMNVEV (reference sequence). Trimming pared 4 bases from V and 1 base from J, leaving 10 bases between. This CDR3 contains 14 residues. This CDR3 is CASSSQAANTEAFF. In nucleotides, the CDR3 is TGTGCCAGCAGTTCTCAGGCGGCGAACACTGAAGCTTTCTTT.

The CDR3 region is CASSLAGSGDPYEQYF. CDR3 nucleotides: TGTGCCAGCAGCTTAGCTGGTAGCGGGGACCCCTACGAGCAGTACTTC. V is TRBV7-2 and J is TRBJ2-7, with 8 bases that match TRBD2. The CDR3 covers 16 residues. The trim removed 0 bases at V and 2 bases at J, leaving 6 bases unmatched. Germline CDR1 is SGHTA and CDR2 is FQGNSA.

Regarding this clone: The sample has other DNA sequences that encode this CDR3 too. This chain uses TRBV19 with TRBJ2-5; D not resolved. The CDR3 is 12 residues long. With 2 bases removed from V and 4 bases from J, the gap between germline ends came to 5 bases. Germline V gene lookup returns CDR1 LNHDA and CDR2 SQIVND (reference sequence). CDR3 in amino acids: CASSILGETQYF. CDR3 coding DNA: TGTGCCAGTAGTATACTGGGAGAGACCCAGTACTTC.

This clone showed up just a few times. In nucleotides, the CDR3 is TGTGCCAGCTCACCGGCCGGGACTAGCGGGAGGGAGCAGTTCTTC. Amino acid sequence: CASSPAGTSGREQFF. The genes are TRBV18 and TRBJ2-1; TRBD2 agrees at 15 bases. The CDR3 is made up of 15 amino acids. Trimming removed 3 bases from V and 10 bases from J; junction bases left unmatched: 4. Looked up from germline, CDR1 is KGHSH and CDR2 is LQKENI.

The chain couples TRBV24-1 to TRBJ2-3, with D possibly matching TRBD1 (5 bases). This CDR3 is built from 15 residues. V shed 6 bases and J shed 1 base, with 13 bases lying between them. Per the germline V gene, CDR1 is KGHDR and CDR2 is SFDVKD. CDR3 region: CATSIRVGGTDTQYF. DNA for the CDR3: TGTGCCACCAGTATACGGGTAGGGGGCACAGATACGCAGTATTTT.

This clone was seen only a few times. The rearrangement uses TRBV28 and TRBJ1-6; perhaps TRBD1 as D (5 bases). The CDR3 loop spans 14 amino acids. Germline V gene sequence: CDR1 MDHEN, CDR2 SYDVKM. Trimming cost V 2 bases and J 11 bases, with 13 bases left between them. In DNA, the CDR3 is TGTGCCAGCAGTTTACCGGTTGGAGGGGCACCCCTCCACTTT. Residues: CASSLPVGGAPLHF.

This clone came up a few times. The rearrangement links TRBV5-1 to TRBJ2-3; 7 nucleotides align to TRBD2. V was clipped by 5 bases and J by 2 bases; unmatched bases: 5. CDR1 and CDR2 (germline): SGHRS, YFSETQ. The CDR3 contains 14 residues. CDR3 residues: CASSSSGYTDTQYF. Written as DNA, the CDR3 is TGCGCCAGCAGTTCTAGCGGTTACACAGATACGCAGTATTTT.

The genes are TRBV29-1 and TRBJ1-2; D might be TRBD1 (6 bases). The CDR3 runs to 13 residues. Looked up from germline, CDR1 is SQVTM and CDR2 is ANQGSEA. V was trimmed by 4 bases and J by 0 bases, leaving 9 bases between them. CDR3 sequence: CSVGTEANYGYTF. The DNA for the CDR3 is TGCAGCGTTGGGACAGAAGCTAACTATGGCTACACCTTC.

The chain has TRBV12-3 or TRBV12-4 and TRBJ2-7, with D perhaps TRBD2 (5 bases). V was cut by 6 bases and J by 6 bases, with 9 bases left in between. There are 11 residues in the CDR3. The DNA for the CDR3 is TGTGCCAGCAGCAAAAGCGGCGAGCAGTACTTC. Translated, it gives CASSKSGEQYF.

This chain joins TRBV6-5 and TRBJ2-7, with D possibly TRBD2 on 6 matching bases. V was pared by 8 bases and J by 6 bases, with 14 bases between. Germline lookup yields CDR1 MNHEY and CDR2 SVGAGI. This CDR3 comprises 12 residues. The CDR3 coding sequence is TGTGCCAGCGGCAGGGTGGGAGGCGAGCAGTACTTC. It translates to CASGRVGGEQYF.

The chain uses TRBV19 and TRBJ2-5, with 7 bases identical to TRBD1. With 7 bases clipped from V and 5 bases from J, the junction kept 7 bases outside the gene matches. The CDR3 runs to 13 residues. Germline assignment: CDR1 LNHDA and CDR2 SQIVND (reference sequence). Here the CDR3 reads CASTGTDWETQYF. The CDR3 DNA sequence: TGTGCCAGTACTGGGACAGATTGGGAGACCCAGTACTTC.

The V gene is TRBV27, the J gene TRBJ2-7; 7 nucleotides align to TRBD2. Germline V gene data show CDR1 as MNHEY and CDR2 as SMNVEV (reference sequence). J lost 7 bases, V lost 6 bases, and 6 bases had no gene match. The CDR3 loop spans 12 amino acids. CDR3: CASSPWGGEQYF. The CDR3 DNA reads as TGTGCCAGCAGCCCCTGGGGGGGAGAGCAGTACTTC.

Note on this clone: The same CDR3 is also encoded by other DNA sequences in this sample. In DNA, the CDR3 is TGTGCCAGCAGTCTCGGTTCCAACTATGGCTACACCTTC. Translation: CASSLGSNYGYTF. This sequence joins TRBV28 and TRBJ1-2; D gene ambiguous. This CDR3 has 13 residues. Deletions cut 5 bases from V and 2 bases from J, with 9 bases between. Per germline, CDR1 MDHEN and CDR2 SYDVKM.

The V gene is TRBV9, the J gene TRBJ2-6; D call uncertain. CDR1 is SGDLS, CDR2 YYNGEE, per germline. The CDR3 is 13 residues long. V was cut by 0 bases and J by 10 bases, with 8 bases left in between. CDR3 DNA: TGTGCCAGCAGCGTAGAATCTGAGAACGTCCTGACTTTC. This gives the protein CASSVESENVLTF.

This rearrangement joins TRBV27 to TRBJ1-2, with D unclear. The CDR3 is made up of 14 amino acids. The germline V and J ends were trimmed by 5 bases and 4 bases, with 14 bases remaining between them. Germline lookup yields CDR1 MNHEY and CDR2 SMNVEV (reference sequence). As DNA, the CDR3 is TGTGCCAGCAGTCCGCCGGGGTCCTTCTATGGCTACACCTTC. It encodes CASSPPGSFYGYTF.